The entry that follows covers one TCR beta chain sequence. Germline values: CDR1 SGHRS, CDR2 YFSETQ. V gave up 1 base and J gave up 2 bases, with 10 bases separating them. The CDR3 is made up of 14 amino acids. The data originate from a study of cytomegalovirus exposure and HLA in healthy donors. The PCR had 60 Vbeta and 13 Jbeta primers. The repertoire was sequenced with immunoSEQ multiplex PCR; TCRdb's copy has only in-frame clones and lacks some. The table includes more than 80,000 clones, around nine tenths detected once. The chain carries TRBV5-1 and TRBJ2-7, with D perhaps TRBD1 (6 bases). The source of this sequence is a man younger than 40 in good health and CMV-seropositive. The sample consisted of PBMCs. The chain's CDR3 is CASSLNGQTYEQYF. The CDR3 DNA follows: TGCGCCAGCAGCTTGAACGGACAGACCTACGAGCAGTACTTC. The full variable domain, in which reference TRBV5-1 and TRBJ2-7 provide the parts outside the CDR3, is KAGVTQTPRYLIKTRGQQVTLSCSPISGHRSVSWYQQTPGQGLQFLFEYFSETQRNKGNFPGRFSGRQFSNSRSEMNVSTLELGDSALYLCASSLNGQTYEQYFGPGTRLTVT.